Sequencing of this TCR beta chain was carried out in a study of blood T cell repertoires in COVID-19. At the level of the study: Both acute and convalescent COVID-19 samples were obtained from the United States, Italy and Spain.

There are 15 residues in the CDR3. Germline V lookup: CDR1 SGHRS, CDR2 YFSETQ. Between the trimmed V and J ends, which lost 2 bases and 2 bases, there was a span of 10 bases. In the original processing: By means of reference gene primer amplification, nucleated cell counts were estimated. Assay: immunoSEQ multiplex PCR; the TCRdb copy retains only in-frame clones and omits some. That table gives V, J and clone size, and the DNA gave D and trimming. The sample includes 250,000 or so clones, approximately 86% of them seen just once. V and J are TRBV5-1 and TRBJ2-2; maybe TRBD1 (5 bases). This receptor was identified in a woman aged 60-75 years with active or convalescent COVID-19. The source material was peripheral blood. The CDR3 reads CASSFLGVNTGELFF. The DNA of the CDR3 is TGCGCCAGCAGCTTTTTAGGGGTCAACACCGGGGAGCTGTTTTTT.